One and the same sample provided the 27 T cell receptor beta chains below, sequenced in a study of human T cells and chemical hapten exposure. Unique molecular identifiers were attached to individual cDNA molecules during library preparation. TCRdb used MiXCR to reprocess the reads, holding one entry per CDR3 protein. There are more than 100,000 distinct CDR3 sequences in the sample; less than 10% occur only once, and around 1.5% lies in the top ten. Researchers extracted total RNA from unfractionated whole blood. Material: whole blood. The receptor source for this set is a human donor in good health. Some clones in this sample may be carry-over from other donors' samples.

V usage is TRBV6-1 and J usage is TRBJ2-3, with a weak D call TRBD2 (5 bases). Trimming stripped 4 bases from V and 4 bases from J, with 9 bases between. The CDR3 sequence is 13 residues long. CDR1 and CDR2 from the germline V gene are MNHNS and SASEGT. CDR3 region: CASSGRGSDTQYF. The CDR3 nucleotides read TGTGCCAGCAGTGGACGAGGGTCAGATACGCAGTATTTT.

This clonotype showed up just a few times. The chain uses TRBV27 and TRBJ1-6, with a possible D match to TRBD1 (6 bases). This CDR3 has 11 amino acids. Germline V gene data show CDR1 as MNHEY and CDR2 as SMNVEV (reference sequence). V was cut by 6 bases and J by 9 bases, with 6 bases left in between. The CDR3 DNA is TGTGCCAGCAGAGGGGGTTCACCCCTCCACTTT. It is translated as CASRGGSPLHF.

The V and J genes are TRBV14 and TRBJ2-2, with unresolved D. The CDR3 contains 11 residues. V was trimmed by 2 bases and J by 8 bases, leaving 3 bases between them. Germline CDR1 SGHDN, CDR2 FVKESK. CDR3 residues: CASSQRGELFF. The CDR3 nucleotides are TGTGCCAGCAGCCAAAGGGGGGAGCTGTTTTTT.

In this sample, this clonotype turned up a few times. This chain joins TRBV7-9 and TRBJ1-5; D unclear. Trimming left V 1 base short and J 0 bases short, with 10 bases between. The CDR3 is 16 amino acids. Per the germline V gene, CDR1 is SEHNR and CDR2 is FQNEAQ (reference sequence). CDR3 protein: CASSLGGNPSNQPQHF. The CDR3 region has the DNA TGTGCCAGCAGCTTAGGAGGGAATCCTAGCAATCAGCCCCAGCATTTT.

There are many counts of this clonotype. The CDR3 nucleotides read TGCGCCAGCAGCCAAGAAGGTGACGGGACAGGTACTAACTATGGCTACACCTTC. Encoded protein: CASSQEGDGTGTNYGYTF. The genes are TRBV4-1 and TRBJ1-2; the match to TRBD1 covers 8 bases. CDR3 length equals 18 residues. J lost 0 bases, V lost 0 bases, and 9 bases had no gene match. In germline, CDR1 is MGHRA, CDR2 YSYEKL.

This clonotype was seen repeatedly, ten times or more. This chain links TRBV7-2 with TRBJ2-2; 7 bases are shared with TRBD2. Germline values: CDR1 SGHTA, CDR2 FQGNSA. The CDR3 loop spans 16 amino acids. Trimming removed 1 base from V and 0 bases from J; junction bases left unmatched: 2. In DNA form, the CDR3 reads TGTGCCAGCAGCTTAGTAGCGGGCGCGAACACCGGGGAGCTGTTTTTT. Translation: CASSLVAGANTGELFF.

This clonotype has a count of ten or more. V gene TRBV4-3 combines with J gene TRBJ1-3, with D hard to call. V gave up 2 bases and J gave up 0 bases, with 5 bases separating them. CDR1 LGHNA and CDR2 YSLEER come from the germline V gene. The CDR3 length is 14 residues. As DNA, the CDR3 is TGCGCCAGCAGCCAACAAGTCTCTGGAAACACCATATATTTT. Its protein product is CASSQQVSGNTIYF.

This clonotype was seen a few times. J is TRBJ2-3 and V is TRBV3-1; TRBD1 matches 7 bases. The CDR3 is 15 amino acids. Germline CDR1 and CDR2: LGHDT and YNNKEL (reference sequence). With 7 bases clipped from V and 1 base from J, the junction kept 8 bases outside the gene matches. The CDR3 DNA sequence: TGTGCCAGCACCAAGGGACAGAGACGCACAGATACGCAGTATTTT. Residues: CASTKGQRRTDTQYF.

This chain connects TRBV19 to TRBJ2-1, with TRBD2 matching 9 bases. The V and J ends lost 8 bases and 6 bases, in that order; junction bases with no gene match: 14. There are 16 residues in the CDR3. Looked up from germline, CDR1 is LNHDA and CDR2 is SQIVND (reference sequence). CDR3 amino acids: CASSPVGGLAINEQFF. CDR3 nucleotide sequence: TGTGCCAGTTCCCCTGTCGGGGGACTAGCAATCAATGAGCAGTTCTTC.

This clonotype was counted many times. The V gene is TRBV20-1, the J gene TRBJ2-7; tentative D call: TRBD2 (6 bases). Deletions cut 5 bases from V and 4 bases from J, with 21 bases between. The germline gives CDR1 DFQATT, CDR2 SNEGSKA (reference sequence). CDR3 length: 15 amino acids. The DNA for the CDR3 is TGCAGTGCTGCCCCCGAGGGTAGCGGTGTTTACGAGCAGTACTTC. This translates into CSAAPEGSGVYEQYF.

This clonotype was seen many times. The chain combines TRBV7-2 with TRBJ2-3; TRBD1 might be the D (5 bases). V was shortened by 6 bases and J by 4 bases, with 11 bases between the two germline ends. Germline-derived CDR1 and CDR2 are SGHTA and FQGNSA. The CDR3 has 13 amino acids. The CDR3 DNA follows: TGTGCCAGCAGTCCAGGGCGTTCAGATACGCAGTATTTT. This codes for CASSPGRSDTQYF.

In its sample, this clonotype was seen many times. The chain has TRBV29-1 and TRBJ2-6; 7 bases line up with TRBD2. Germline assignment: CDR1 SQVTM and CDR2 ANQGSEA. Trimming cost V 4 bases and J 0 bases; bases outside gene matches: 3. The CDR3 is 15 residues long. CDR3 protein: CSVVRGDSGANVLTF. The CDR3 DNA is TGCAGCGTTGTCCGGGGGGACTCTGGGGCCAACGTCCTGACTTTC.

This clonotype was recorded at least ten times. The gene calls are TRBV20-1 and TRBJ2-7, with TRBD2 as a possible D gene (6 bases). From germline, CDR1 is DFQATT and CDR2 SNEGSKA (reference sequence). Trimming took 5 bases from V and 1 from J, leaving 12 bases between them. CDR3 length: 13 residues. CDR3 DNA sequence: TGCAGTGCTCCCGGGACTCAATCCTACGAGCAGTACTTC. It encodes CSAPGTQSYEQYF.

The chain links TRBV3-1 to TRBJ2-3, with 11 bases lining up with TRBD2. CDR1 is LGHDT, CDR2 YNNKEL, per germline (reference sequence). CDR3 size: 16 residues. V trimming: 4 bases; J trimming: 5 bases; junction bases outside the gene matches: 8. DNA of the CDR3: TGTGCCAGCAGCCCACAACTAGCGGGAGTGTTAGATACGCAGTATTTT. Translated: CASSPQLAGVLDTQYF.

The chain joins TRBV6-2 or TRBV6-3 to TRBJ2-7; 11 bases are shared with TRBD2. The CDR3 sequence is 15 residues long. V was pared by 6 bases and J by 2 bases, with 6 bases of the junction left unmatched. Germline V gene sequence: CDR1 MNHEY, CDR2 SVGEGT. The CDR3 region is CASSTSGRPTYEQYF. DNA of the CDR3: TGTGCCAGCAGCACTAGCGGGAGACCGACCTACGAGCAGTACTTC.

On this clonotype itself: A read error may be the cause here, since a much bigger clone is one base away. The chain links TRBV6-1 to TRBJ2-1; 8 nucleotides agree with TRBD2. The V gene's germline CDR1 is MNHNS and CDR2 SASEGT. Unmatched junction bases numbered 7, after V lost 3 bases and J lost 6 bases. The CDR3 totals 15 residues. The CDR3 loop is CASSEVGGACNEQFF. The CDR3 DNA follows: TGTGCCAGCAGTGAGGTCGGGGGGGCGTGCAATGAGCAGTTCTTC.

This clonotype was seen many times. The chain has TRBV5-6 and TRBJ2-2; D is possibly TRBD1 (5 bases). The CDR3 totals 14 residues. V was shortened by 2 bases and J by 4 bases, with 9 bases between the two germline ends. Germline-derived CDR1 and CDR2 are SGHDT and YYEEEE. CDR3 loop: CASSLGVITGELFF. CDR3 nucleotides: TGTGCCAGCAGCTTAGGGGTTATCACCGGGGAGCTGTTTTTT. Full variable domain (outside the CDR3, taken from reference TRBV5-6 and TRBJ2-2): DAGVTQSPTHLIKTRGQQVTLRCSPKSGHDTVSWYQQALGQGPQFIFQYYEEEERQRGNFPDRFSGHQFPNYSSELNVNALLLGDSALYLCASSLGVITGELFFGEGSRLTVL.

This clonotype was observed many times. The CDR3 sequence: CASSLVGDEQFF. CDR3 DNA: TGTGCCAGCAGCTTGGTTGGGGATGAGCAGTTCTTC. This rearrangement joins TRBV11-2 to TRBJ2-1; D is uncertain. This CDR3 comprises 12 residues. Trimming stripped 3 bases from V and 8 bases from J, with 8 bases between. CDR1 and CDR2 (germline): SGHAT, FQNNGV.

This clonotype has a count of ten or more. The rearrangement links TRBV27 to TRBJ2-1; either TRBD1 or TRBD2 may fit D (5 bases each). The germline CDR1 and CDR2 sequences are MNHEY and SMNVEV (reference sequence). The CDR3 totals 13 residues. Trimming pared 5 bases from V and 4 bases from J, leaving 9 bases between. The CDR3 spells CASSRGRYNEQFF. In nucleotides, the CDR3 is TGTGCCAGCAGTCGGGGACGGTACAATGAGCAGTTCTTC.

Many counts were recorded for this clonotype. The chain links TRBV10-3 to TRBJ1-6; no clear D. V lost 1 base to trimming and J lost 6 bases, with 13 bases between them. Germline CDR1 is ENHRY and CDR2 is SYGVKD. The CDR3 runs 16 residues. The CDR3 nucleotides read TGTGCCATCAGTGAGTGGAACCGGGATATTAATTCACCCCTCCACTTT. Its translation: CAISEWNRDINSPLHF.

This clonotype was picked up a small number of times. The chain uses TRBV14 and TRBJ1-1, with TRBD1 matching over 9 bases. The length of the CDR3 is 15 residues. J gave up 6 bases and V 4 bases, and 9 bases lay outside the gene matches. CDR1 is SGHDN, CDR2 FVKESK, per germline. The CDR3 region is CASSLLMDRGSEAFF. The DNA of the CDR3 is TGTGCCAGCAGCCTCCTAATGGACAGGGGATCTGAAGCTTTCTTT.

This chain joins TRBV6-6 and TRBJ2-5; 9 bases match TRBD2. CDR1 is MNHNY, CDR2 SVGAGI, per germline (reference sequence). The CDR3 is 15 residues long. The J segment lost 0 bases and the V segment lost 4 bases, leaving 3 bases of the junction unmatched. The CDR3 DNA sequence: TGTGCCAGCAGTTCGACTAGCGGTAACCAAGAGACCCAGTACTTC. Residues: CASSSTSGNQETQYF.

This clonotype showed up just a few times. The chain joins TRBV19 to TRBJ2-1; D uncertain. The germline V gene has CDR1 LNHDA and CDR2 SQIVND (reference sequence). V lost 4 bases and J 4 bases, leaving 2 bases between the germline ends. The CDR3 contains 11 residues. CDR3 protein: CASSNYNEQFF. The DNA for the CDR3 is TGTGCCAGTAGTAATTACAATGAGCAGTTCTTC. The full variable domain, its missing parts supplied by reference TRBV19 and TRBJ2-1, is DGGITQSPKYLFRKEGQNVTLSCEQNLNHDAMYWYRQDPGQGLRLIYYSQIVNDFQKGDIAEGYSVSREKKESFPLTVTSAQKNPTAFYLCASSNYNEQFFGPGTRLTVL.

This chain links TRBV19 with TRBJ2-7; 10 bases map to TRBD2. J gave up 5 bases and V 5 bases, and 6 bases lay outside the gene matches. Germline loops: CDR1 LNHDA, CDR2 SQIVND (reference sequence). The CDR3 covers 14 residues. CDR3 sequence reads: CASSPGLATDEQYF. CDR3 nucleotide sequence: TGTGCCAGTAGTCCGGGACTAGCGACAGACGAGCAGTACTTC.

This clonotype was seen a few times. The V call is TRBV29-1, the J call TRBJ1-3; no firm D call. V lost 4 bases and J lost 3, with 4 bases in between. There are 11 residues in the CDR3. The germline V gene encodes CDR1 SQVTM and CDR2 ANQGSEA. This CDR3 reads CSVGDGNTIYF. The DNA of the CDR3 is TGCAGCGTTGGAGATGGAAACACCATATATTTT.

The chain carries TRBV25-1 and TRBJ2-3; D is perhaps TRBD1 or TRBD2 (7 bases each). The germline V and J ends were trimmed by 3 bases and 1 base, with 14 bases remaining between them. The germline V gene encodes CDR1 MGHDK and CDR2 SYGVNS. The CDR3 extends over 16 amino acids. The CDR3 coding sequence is TGTGCCAGCAGTGATCCACAGGGGAGGGGCACAGATACGCAGTATTTT. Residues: CASSDPQGRGTDTQYF.

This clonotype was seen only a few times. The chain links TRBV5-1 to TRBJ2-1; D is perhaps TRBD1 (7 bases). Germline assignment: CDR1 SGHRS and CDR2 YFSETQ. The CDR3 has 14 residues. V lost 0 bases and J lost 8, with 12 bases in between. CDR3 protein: CASSLGQGDYEQFF. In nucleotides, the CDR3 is TGCGCCAGCAGCTTGGGTCAGGGGGACTATGAGCAGTTCTTC.